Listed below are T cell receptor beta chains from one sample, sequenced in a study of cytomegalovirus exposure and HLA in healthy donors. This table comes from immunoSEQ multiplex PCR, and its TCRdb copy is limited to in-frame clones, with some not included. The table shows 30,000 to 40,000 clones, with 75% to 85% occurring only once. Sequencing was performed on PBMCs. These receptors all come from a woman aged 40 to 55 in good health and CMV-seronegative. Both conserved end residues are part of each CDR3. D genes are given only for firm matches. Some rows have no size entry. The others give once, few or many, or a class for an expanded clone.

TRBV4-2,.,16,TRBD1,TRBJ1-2,CASSQASTGADYGYTF
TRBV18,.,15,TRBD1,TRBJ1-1,CASSPYGTGNTEAFF
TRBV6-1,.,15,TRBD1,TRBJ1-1,CASSPGQGRYTEAFF
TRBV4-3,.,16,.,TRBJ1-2,CASSQDMHRRAFDYTF
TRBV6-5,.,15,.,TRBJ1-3,CASSSGQRSGNTIYF
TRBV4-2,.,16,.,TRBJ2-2,CASSPLAGSDTGELFF
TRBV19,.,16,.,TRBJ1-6,CASSTGAVLGSPPLHF
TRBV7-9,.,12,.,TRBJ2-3,CASSSSTDTQYF
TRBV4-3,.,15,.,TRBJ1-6,CASSRGQSYNSPLHF
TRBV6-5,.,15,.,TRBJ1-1,CASSSPGRANTEAFF
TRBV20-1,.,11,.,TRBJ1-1,CSATANTEAFF
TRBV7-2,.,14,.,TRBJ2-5,CASSFSLASETQYF
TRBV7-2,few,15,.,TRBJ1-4,CASSTQGATNEKLFF
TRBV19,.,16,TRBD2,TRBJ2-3,CASSDLSGGKADTQYF
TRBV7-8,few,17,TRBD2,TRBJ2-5,CASSPSRLAGGRETQYF
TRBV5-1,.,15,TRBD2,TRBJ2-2,CASRTSGGGTGELFF
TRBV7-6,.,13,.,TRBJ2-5,CASSLARRETQYF
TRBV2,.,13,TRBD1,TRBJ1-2,CASSAGQNYGYTF
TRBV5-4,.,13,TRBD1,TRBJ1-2,CASSPDRNYGYTF
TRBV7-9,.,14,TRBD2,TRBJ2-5,CASSSNGGLSTQYF
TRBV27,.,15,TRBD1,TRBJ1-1,CASSLMTGANTEAFF
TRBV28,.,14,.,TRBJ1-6,CASRVGHQLSPLHF